A selection of T cell receptor beta chains follows, all from one sample in a study of tumor-infiltrating lymphocytes in localized non-small cell lung cancer. Repertoires were generated with immunoSEQ multiplex PCR, while TCRdb's copy carries only in-frame clones and drops some. The sample includes 15,000 to 20,000 clones, 70% to 80% of them seen just once. Sequencing was done on a sample of lung tumor tissue. These TCRs come from a human donor with non-small cell lung cancer. Each CDR3 is given with its conserved first and last residue. D genes are given only for firm matches. Clone size, where shown, is once, few, many, or a class for clones that have expanded.

>TRBJ2-1|.|TRBV6-1|.
TGTGCCAGCGTCCTAGTCAATGAGCAGTTCTTC
CASVLVNEQFF
>TRBJ1-1|few|TRBV7-2|.
TGTGCCAGCAGCTTAGAAACGGGGATGATCGCTGAAGCTTTCTTT
CASSLETGMIAEAFF
>TRBJ2-2|.|TRBV5-1|.
TGCGCCAGCAGAGAGAACTCAGGACCCTCAGCCGGGGAGCTGTTTTTT
CASRENSGPSAGELFF
>TRBJ2-5|few|TRBV4-1|TRBD2
TGCGCCAGCAGCCAAGATGGGGAGGGCCGTTCAAGAGAGACCCAGTACTTC
CASSQDGEGRSRETQYF
>TRBJ1-1|.|TRBV27|.
TGTGCCAGCAGTTTATATGCGGGACGGACCCTTGAAGCTTTCTTT
CASSLYAGRTLEAFF
>TRBJ2-3|.|TRBV6-1|.
TGTGCCAGCAGTAGGGACAACACAGATACGCAGTATTTT
CASSRDNTDTQYF
>TRBJ2-6|.|TRBV2|TRBD2
TGTGCCAGCAGTGAGCGGGAGCCTGGGACTGGGGCCAACGTCCTGACTTTC
CASSEREPGTGANVLTF
>TRBJ2-3|.|TRBV19|TRBD2
TGTGCCAGTAGTTTTACTAGCGGGAGGGCCTTCCCGGCAGATACGCAGTATTTT
CASSFTSGRAFPADTQYF
>TRBJ2-5|.|TRBV6-5|.
TGTGCCACTGAAACAGGGTACACCCAGTACTTC
CATETGYTQYF
>TRBJ2-2|.|TRBV19|.
TGTGCCAGTAGTGCTGGACGTACCGGGGAGCTGTTTTTT
CASSAGRTGELFF
>TRBJ2-7|once|TRBV6-1|TRBD1
TGTGCCAGCAGTGAACAAGGGACAGTCTACGAGCAGTACTTC
CASSEQGTVYEQYF
>TRBJ2-6|.|TRBV6-5|.
TGTGCCAGCAGTTACCTACAGGGAAGGGGCTTCAACGTCCTGACTTTC
CASSYLQGRGFNVLTF
>TRBJ2-3|few|TRBV27|.
TGTGCCAGCGGGCGGGACAGAGTCACAGATACGCAGTATTTT
CASGRDRVTDTQYF
>TRBJ1-2|.|TRBV19|.
TGTGCCAGTAGTACTCGTCAGGGATTTACCTATGGCTACACCTTC
CASSTRQGFTYGYTF